This T cell receptor (beta chain) was identified in a study of T cell repertoires in cytomegalovirus infection. Looking at the study overall: It was the public TCR beta signatures that indicated both CMV infection and matching HLA type. Study-wide points: Clonotype analysis showed dominance of the ex vivo response by HLA-C-restricted CMV-specific TCR beta clonotypes. Cumulative public TCR beta family frequency identified CMV carriers with the relevant HLA.

TCRdb redid the calling of the reads with MiXCR, one entry per CDR3 protein. The data show about 130,000 distinct CDR3 sequences, roughly a quarter seen once. As regards this clonotype: Its antigen is unknown.

The specimen sequenced was PBMCs, sequenced either directly or after in vitro stimulation (not recorded which). The TCR originated in a human donor in good health (CMV status not recorded). Some clones in this sample may be carry-over from other donors' samples.

The CDR3 DNA follows: TGTGCCAGCAGCCAAACCGGGACAGGGGGAATTGTGCGCGGCGGCTACACCTTC. This codes for CASSQTGTGGIVRGGYTF. The rearrangement links TRBV7-9 to TRBJ1-2, with TRBD1 matching 11 bases. V lost 5 bases and J lost 8; bases outside the gene matches: 19. CDR3 length: 18 residues. The germline CDR1 and CDR2 sequences are SEHNR and FQNEAQ (reference sequence).